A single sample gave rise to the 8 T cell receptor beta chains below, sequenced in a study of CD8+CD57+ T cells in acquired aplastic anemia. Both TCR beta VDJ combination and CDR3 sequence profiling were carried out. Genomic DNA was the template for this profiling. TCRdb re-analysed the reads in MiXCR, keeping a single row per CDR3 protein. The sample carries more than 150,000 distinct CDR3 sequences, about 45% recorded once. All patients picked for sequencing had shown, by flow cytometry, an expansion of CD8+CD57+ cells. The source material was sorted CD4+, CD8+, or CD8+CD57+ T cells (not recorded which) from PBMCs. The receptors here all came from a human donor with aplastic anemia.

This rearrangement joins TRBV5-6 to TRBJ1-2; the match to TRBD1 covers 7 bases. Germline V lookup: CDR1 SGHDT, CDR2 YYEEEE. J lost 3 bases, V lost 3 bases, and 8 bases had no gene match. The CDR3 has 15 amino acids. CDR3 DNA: TGTGCCAGCAGCTCCGGGAACACAGGGGACTATGGCTACACCTTC. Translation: CASSSGNTGDYGYTF.

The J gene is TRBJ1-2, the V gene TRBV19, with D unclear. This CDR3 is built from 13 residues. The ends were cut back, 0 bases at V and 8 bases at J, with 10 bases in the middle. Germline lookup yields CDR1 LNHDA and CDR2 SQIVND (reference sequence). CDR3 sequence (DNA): TGTGCCAGTAGTATAGACAGGAACGGCGGCTACACCTTC. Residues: CASSIDRNGGYTF.

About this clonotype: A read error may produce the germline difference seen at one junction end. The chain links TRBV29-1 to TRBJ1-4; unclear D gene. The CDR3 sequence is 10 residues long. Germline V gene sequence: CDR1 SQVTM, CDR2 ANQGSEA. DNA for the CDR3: TGCAGCGTCGAGGAGGAAAAACTGGTTTTT. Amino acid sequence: CSVEEEKLVF.

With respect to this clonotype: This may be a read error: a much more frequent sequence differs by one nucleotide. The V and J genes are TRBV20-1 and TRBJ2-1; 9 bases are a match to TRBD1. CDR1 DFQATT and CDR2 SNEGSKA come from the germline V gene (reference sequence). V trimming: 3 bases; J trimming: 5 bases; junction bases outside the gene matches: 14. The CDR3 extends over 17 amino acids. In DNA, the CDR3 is TGCAGTGCTAGCTCTTACCTGACAGGGGGGGAGAACAATGAGCAGTTCTTC. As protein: CSASSYLTGGENNEQFF.

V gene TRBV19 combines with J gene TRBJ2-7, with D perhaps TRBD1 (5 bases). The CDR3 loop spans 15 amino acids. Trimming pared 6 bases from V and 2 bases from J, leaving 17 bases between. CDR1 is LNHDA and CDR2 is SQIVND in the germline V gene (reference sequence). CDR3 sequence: CASSIMAGPTYEQYV. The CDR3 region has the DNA TGTGCCAGTAGCATTATGGCAGGGCCCACCTACGAGCAGTACGTC.

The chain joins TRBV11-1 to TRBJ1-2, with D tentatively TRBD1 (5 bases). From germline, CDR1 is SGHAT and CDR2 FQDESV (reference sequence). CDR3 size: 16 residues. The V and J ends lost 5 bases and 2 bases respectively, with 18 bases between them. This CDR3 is CASSPRQPPSNYGYTF. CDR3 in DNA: TGTGCCAGCAGCCCCCGACAGCCTCCATCCAACTATGGCTACACCTTC.

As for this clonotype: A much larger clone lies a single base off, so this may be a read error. CDR3 sequence reads: CASSLSRDRGEAQYF. For the CDR3, the DNA is TGCGCCAGCAGCTTGTCCCGGGACAGGGGTGAGGCCCAGTACTTC. V is TRBV5-1 and J is TRBJ2-5, with TRBD1 matching 10 bases. V shed 1 base and J 9 bases; nucleotides not matched to a gene: 9. Germline lookup yields CDR1 SGHRS and CDR2 YFSETQ. The CDR3 sequence is 15 residues long.

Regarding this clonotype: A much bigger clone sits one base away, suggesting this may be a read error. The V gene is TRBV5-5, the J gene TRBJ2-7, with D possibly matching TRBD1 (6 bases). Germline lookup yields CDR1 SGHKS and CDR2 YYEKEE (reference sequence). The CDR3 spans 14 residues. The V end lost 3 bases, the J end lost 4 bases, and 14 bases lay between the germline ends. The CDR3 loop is CASSWGQGPYEQYV. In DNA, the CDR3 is TGTGCCAGCAGCTGGGGGCAGGGACCATACGAGCAGTACGTC.